Each of the 14 T cell receptor beta chains below was sequenced from the same sample in a study of T-cell memory formation after mild COVID-19. TCRdb re-derived calls from the 5' RACE reads in MiXCR, one entry per CDR3 protein. This sample carries 300,000 to 400,000 distinct CDR3 sequences, about 13% of them seen once, and the ten largest clones take 22%. The material sequenced was PBMCs or a T cell subset sorted from them (not recorded which). These receptors originate from a man younger than 35 who had mild COVID-19 (a few samples of this study predate the infection). Cell type and time point are not known.

V usage is TRBV7-2 and J usage is TRBJ2-7; 7 nucleotides agree with TRBD1. The CDR3 runs 16 residues. The V gene end was trimmed by 0 bases and the J gene end by 2 bases; junction bases not matched to a gene: 7. Germline loops: CDR1 SGHTA, CDR2 FQGNSA. CDR3 in DNA: TGTGCCAGCAGCTTAGCGGTGACAGGGTATCCCTACGAGCAGTACGTC. Protein: CASSLAVTGYPYEQYV.

This clonotype occurred a few times. The V gene is TRBV28, the J gene TRBJ2-5; TRBD2 matches at 8 bases. V was pared by 4 bases and J by 1 base, with 5 bases of the junction left unmatched. From germline, CDR1 is MDHEN and CDR2 SYDVKM. The CDR3 sequence is 15 residues long. In DNA form, the CDR3 reads TGTGCCAGCAGTTCGCGGGGGGATCTCCAAGAGACCCAGTACTTC. It codes for CASSSRGDLQETQYF.

The genes are TRBV5-1 and TRBJ1-2, with TRBD1 as a possible D gene (6 bases). V was clipped by 4 bases and J by 0 bases, with 13 bases between them. CDR3 size: 15 residues. Germline V gives CDR1 SGHRS, CDR2 YFSETQ. DNA for the CDR3: TGCGCCAGCAGCATCCAGGGACAAGCTAACTATGGCTACACCTTC. This sequence encodes CASSIQGQANYGYTF.

The chain joins TRBV5-4 to TRBJ1-5; 7 bases fit TRBD1. This CDR3 spans 15 amino acids. V lost 4 bases and J lost 4; bases outside the gene matches: 8. Germline V lookup: CDR1 SGHNT, CDR2 YYREEE (reference sequence). This chain's CDR3 is CASSTDRDRNQPQHF. In DNA, the CDR3 is TGTGCCAGCAGCACGGACCGGGACAGAAATCAGCCCCAGCATTTT.

The chain has TRBV2 and TRBJ1-1, with 7 positions matching TRBD1. Germline values: CDR1 SNHLY, CDR2 FYNNEI. There are 13 residues in the CDR3. Trimming took 8 bases from V and 0 from J; bases not matched to a gene: 3. The CDR3 DNA reads as TGTGCCAGCCAGGGGGGGTTGAACACTGAAGCTTTCTTT. Protein sequence: CASQGGLNTEAFF.

As to this clonotype: With a much larger clone just one base away, this may be a read error. The CDR3: CASSQSGGAYNEQFF. The CDR3 nucleotides read TGTGCCAGCAGCCAAAGCGGGGGGGCCTACAATGAGCAGTTCTTC. The rearrangement links TRBV12-3 or TRBV12-4 to TRBJ2-1; 10 bases are a match to TRBD2. The CDR3 spans 15 residues. V was clipped by 6 bases and J by 2 bases; unmatched bases: 4.

At least ten counts were recorded for this clonotype. This chain joins TRBV4-1 and TRBJ2-1; D possibly corresponds to TRBD1 (6 bases). Germline V gene data show CDR1 as MGHRA and CDR2 as YSYEKL. The V end lost 3 bases, the J end lost 7 bases, and 19 bases lay between the germline ends. This CDR3 is built from 16 residues. CDR3 amino acids: CASSQIGGRGPNEQFF. Written as DNA, the CDR3 is TGCGCCAGCAGCCAGATAGGGGGAAGAGGCCCTAATGAGCAGTTCTTC.

V and J are TRBV7-8 and TRBJ2-4; no reliable D call. Germline loops: CDR1 SGHVS, CDR2 FQNEAQ. This CDR3 has 14 residues. Trimming cost V 5 bases and J 1 base, with 9 bases left between them. The CDR3 DNA reads TGTGCCAGCAGCCCCATAACTGCCAAAAACATTCAGTACTTC. This codes for CASSPITAKNIQYF.

In this sample, this clonotype turned up a few times. The genes are TRBV9 and TRBJ2-2; unclear D gene. V dropped 1 base and J dropped 2 bases, with 0 bases sitting between them. This CDR3 comprises 12 residues. Germline V gives CDR1 SGDLS, CDR2 YYNGEE. The CDR3 DNA is TGTGCCAGCAGCGTAAACACCGGGGAGCTGTTTTTT. Amino acid sequence: CASSVNTGELFF.

This clonotype has only a few counts. The chain recombines TRBV27 with TRBJ2-1; the D gene is possibly TRBD1 (6 bases). CDR1 is MNHEY, CDR2 SMNVEV, per germline (reference sequence). The V gene lost 5 bases and the J gene lost 1 base, with 9 bases spanning the gap. The CDR3 is made up of 14 amino acids. The CDR3 sequence: CASSIQGSYNEQFF. The CDR3 DNA reads as TGTGCCAGCAGTATACAGGGTTCCTACAATGAGCAGTTCTTC.

The V gene is TRBV18, the J gene TRBJ1-2, with a possible D match to TRBD1 (5 bases). The V gene's germline CDR1 is KGHSH and CDR2 LQKENI. V was trimmed by 5 bases and J by 4 bases, leaving 14 bases between them. The length of the CDR3 is 14 residues. CDR3 nucleotide sequence: TGTGCCAGCTCATCTTTTACAGGACTCTATGGCTACACCTTC. Its protein product is CASSSFTGLYGYTF.

This clonotype appeared a few times. The V and J genes are TRBV9 and TRBJ2-5, with D unclear. Trimming shortened V by 0 bases and J by 1 base, and 7 bases separated the two germline ends. This CDR3 comprises 14 residues. Germline V gives CDR1 SGDLS, CDR2 YYNGEE. This chain's CDR3 is CASSVGFTQETQYF. The DNA for the CDR3 is TGTGCCAGCAGCGTAGGGTTTACCCAAGAGACCCAGTACTTC. Supplemented by reference TRBV9 and TRBJ2-5, the full variable domain reads DSGVTQTPKHLITATGQRVTLRCSPRSGDLSVYWYQQSLDQGLQFLIQYYNGEERAKGNILERFSAQQFPDLHSELNLSSLELGDSALYFCASSVGFTQETQYFGPGTRLLVL.

The chain has TRBV4-3 and TRBJ2-1, with 9 bases identical to TRBD1. The germline CDR1 and CDR2 sequences are LGHNA and YSLEER. V shed 3 bases, J shed 2 bases, and the junction held 2 bases outside the gene matches. The CDR3 length is 15 residues. The CDR3 bases are TGCGCCAGCAGCCAGGACAGGGGAGCCTACAATGAGCAGTTCTTC. Its translation: CASSQDRGAYNEQFF.

This clonotype was detected a few times. The chain joins TRBV28 to TRBJ2-5, with 10 bases matching TRBD1. The germline gives CDR1 MDHEN, CDR2 SYDVKM. The CDR3 sequence is 16 residues long. With 4 bases clipped from V and 7 bases from J, the junction kept 12 bases outside the gene matches. CDR3 DNA sequence: TGTGCCAGCAGTTCATCAAGACAGGGGGCGTGGGGGACCCAGTACTTC. This gives the protein CASSSSRQGAWGTQYF.